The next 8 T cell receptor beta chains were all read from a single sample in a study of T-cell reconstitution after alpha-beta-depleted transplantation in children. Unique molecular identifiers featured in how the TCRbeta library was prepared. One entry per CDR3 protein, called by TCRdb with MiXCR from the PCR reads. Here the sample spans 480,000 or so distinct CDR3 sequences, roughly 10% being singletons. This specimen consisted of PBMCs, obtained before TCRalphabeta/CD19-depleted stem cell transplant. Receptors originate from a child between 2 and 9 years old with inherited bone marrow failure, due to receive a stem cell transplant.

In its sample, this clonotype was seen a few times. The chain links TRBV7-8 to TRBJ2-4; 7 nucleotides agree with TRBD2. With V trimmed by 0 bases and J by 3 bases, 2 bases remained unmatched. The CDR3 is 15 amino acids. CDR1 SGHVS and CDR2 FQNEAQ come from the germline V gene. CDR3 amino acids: CASSLAREDKNIQYF. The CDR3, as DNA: TGTGCCAGCAGCTTAGCCCGGGAGGACAAAAACATTCAGTACTTC.

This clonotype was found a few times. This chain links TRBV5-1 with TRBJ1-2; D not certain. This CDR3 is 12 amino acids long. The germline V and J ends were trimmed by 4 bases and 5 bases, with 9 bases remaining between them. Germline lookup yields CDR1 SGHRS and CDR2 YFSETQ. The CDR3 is CASSRDGYGYTF. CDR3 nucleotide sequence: TGCGCCAGCAGCCGGGATGGATATGGCTACACCTTC. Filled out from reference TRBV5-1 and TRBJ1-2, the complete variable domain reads KAGVTQTPRYLIKTRGQQVTLSCSPISGHRSVSWYQQTPGQGLQFLFEYFSETQRNKGNFPGRFSGRQFSNSRSEMNVSTLELGDSALYLCASSRDGYGYTFGSGTRLTVV.

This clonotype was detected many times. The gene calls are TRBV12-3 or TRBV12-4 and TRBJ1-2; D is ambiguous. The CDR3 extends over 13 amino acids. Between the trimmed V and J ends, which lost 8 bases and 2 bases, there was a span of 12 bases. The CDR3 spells CASGQLLNYGYTF. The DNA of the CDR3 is TGTGCCAGCGGCCAGCTTCTCAACTATGGCTACACCTTC.

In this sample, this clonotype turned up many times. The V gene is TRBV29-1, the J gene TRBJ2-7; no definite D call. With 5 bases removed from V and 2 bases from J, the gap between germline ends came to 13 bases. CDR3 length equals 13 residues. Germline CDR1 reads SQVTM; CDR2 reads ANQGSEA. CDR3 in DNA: TGCAGCGTTTCCCCCGGGCCTCCCTACGAGCAGTACTTC. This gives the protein CSVSPGPPYEQYF.

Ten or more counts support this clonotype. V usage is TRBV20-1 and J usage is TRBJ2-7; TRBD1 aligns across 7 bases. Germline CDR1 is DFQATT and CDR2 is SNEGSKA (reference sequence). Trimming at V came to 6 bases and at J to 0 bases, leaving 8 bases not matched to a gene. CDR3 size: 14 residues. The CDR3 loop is CSAEQGTFSYEQYF. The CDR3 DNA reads TGCAGTGCCGAACAGGGGACCTTCTCCTACGAGCAGTACTTC.

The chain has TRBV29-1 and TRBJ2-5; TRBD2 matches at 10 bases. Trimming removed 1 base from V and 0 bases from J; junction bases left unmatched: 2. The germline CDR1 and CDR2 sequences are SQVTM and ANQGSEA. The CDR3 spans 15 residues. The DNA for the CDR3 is TGCAGCGTTGAAGGGACTAGCGGACACCAAGAGACCCAGTACTTC. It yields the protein CSVEGTSGHQETQYF.

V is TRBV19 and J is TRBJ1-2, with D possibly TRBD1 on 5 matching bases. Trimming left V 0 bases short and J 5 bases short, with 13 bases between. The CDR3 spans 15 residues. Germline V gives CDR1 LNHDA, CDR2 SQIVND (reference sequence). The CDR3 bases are TGTGCCAGTAGTATAGACCCGGGACGGTCTTATGGCTACACCTTC. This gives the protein CASSIDPGRSYGYTF.

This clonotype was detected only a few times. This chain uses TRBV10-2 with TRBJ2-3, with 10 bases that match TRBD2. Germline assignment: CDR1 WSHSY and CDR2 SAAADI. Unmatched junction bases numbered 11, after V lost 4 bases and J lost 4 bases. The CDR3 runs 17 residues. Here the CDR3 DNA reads TGCGCCAGCAGTGGCCTTTCGGCTAGCGGGAGTCCAGATACGCAGTATTTT. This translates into CASSGLSASGSPDTQYF.